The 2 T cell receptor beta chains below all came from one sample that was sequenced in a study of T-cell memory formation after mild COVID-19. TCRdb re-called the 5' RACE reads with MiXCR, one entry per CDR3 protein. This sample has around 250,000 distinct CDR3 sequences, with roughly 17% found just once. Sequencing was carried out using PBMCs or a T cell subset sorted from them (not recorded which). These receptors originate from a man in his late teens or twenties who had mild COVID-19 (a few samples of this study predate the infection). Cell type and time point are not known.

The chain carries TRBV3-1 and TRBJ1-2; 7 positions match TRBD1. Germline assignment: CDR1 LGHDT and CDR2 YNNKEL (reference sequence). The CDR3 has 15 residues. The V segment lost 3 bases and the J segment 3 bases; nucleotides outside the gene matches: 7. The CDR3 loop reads CASSHDPGQHYGYTF. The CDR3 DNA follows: TGTGCCAGCAGCCATGACCCGGGACAGCACTATGGCTACACCTTC. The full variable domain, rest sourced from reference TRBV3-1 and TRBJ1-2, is DTAVSQTPKYLVTQMGNDKSIKCEQNLGHDTMYWYKQDSKKFLKIMFSYNNKELIINETVPNRFSPKSPDKAHLNLHINSLELGDSAVYFCASSHDPGQHYGYTFGSGTRLTVV.

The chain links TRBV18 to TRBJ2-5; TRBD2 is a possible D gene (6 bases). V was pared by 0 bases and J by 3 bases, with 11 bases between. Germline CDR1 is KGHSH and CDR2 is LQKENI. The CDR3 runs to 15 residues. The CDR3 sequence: CASSPPGTVEETQYF. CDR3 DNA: TGTGCCAGCTCACCACCCGGGACTGTCGAAGAGACCCAGTACTTC.